This T cell receptor beta chain was documented in a study of cytomegalovirus exposure and HLA in healthy donors. This table comes from immunoSEQ multiplex PCR, and its TCRdb copy is limited to in-frame clones, with some not included. The table lists approximately 60,000 clones, about nine tenths of them singletons. In germline, CDR1 is MDHEN, CDR2 SYDVKM. The V end was cut by 8 bases, the J end by 3 bases, with 10 bases between. The CDR3 totals 12 residues. This sequence was found in a man between 18 and 35 years old in good health and CMV-seronegative. V gene TRBV28 combines with J gene TRBJ1-1; D is undetermined. What was sequenced was PBMCs. This CDR3 is CASGGRDTEAFF. CDR3 DNA: TGTGCCAGCGGTGGGCGAGACACTGAAGCTTTCTTT.